The present entry profiles one T cell receptor (beta chain) with its context. Its specificity is not known. The V gene lost 2 bases and the J gene lost 3 bases, with 16 bases spanning the gap. In germline, CDR1 is SEHNR, CDR2 FQNEAQ (reference sequence). CDR3 size: 16 residues. TCR alpha and beta CDR3 regions were amplified from RNA using iRepertoire nested multiplex PCR. TCRdb re-called the multiplex PCR reads through MiXCR, storing one row per CDR3 protein. Here the sample spans around 390,000 distinct CDR3 sequences, around 38% being singletons. The data were obtained in a study of glioma-infiltrating T cells. Study overall: Dexamethasone exposure before glioma surgery was limited to six or fewer days.

Study findings and constraints: Only very few CDR3 sequences appeared in both tissue and blood. Tissue-blood divergence was below expectation in non-neoplastic patients, above in gliomas.

The receptor's source is a human donor with low-grade glioma or glioblastoma, undergoing nonglioma brain surgery, or in good health (not recorded which). The rearrangement links TRBV7-9 to TRBJ2-5, with a weak D call TRBD2 (5 bases). The sample taken for sequencing was glioma tissue, nonneoplastic brain tissue, or PBMCs (not recorded which). The CDR3 is CASSLTSWGVKETQYF. The CDR3 region has the DNA TGTGCCAGCAGCTTAACGTCGTGGGGAGTCAAAGAGACCCAGTACTTC.